The clone carrying this T cell receptor (beta chain) has a handful of counts. The data are from a study of blood T cell repertoires in COVID-19. This CDR3 region has 14 residues. V lost 5 bases, J lost 2 bases, and 10 bases lay in between. Per germline, CDR1 MNHEY and CDR2 SVGEGT. Study processing details: By means of reference gene primer amplification, nucleated cell counts were estimated. Sequenced by immunoSEQ multiplex PCR; TCRdb stores in-frame clones only, minus some. V, J and clone size derive from that table, while D and trimming were established from the DNA sequence. Of 25,000 to 35,000 clones in the sample, around 85% were seen once.

This TCR came from a man aged 80 or over with active COVID-19. The sequencing sample was made of peripheral blood. The chain couples TRBV6-2 or TRBV6-3 to TRBJ2-1; the D gene is possibly TRBD2 (5 bases). The CDR3 reads CASSPPGAYNEQFF. CDR3 sequence (DNA): TGTGCCAGCAGTCCGCCCGGGGCCTACAATGAGCAGTTCTTC.